The 12 T cell receptor beta chains below come from one sample, sequenced in a study of T cells in Graves' hyperthyroidism and ophthalmopathy. Researchers amplified the TCR beta CDR3 regions from RNA transcripts. The TCR CDR3 was amplified in a first-round RT-PCR using the HTBI primer set. A single record per CDR3 protein comes from TCRdb applying MiXCR to the multiplex PCR reads. Of around 700,000 distinct CDR3 sequences listed, around 20% were seen once; the top ten hold about a sixth. Sequencing was carried out using blood. Source of these receptors: a woman aged 45-65 years with Graves' hyperthyroidism that later progressed to Graves' ophthalmopathy.

This clonotype was observed many times. The V call is TRBV11-2, the J call TRBJ1-6; D not certain. V gave up 3 bases and J gave up 10 bases, with 7 bases separating them. Germline CDR1 reads SGHAT; CDR2 reads FQNNGV. The CDR3 extends over 12 amino acids. The CDR3 here is CASSLVGSPLHF. In DNA, the CDR3 is TGTGCCAGCAGCTTGGTAGGGTCACCCCTCCACTTT. Filled out from reference TRBV11-2 and TRBJ1-6, the complete variable domain reads EAGVAQSPRYKIIEKRQSVAFWCNPISGHATLYWYQQILGQGPKLLIQFQNNGVVDDSQLPKDRFSAERLKGVDSTLKIQPAKLEDSAVYLCASSLVGSPLHFGNGTRLTVT.

Many counts were recorded for this clonotype. The V call is TRBV20-1, the J call TRBJ1-2, with a possible D match to TRBD1 (5 bases). V lost 0 bases and J 7 bases, leaving 24 bases between the germline ends. The germline V gene encodes CDR1 DFQATT and CDR2 SNEGSKA (reference sequence). This CDR3 is 17 amino acids long. The CDR3 loop reads CSARDLLSGALYSGYTF. The CDR3 bases are TGCAGTGCTAGAGACCTTCTGTCCGGGGCGCTTTACTCTGGCTACACCTTC.

There are many counts of this clonotype. The V call is TRBV6-6, the J call TRBJ1-1; maybe TRBD1 (5 bases). Germline V gene lookup returns CDR1 MNHNY and CDR2 SVGAGI (reference sequence). The length of the CDR3 is 14 residues. Between the trimmed V and J ends, which lost 0 bases and 4 bases, there was a span of 9 bases. CDR3 sequence reads: CASSYSGQGTEAFF. CDR3 DNA sequence: TGTGCCAGCAGTTACTCGGGGCAGGGCACTGAAGCTTTCTTT.

This clonotype was counted many times. Written as DNA, the CDR3 is TGTGCCAGCAGTGACGGCCTGAACACTGAAGCTTTCTTT. This translates into CASSDGLNTEAFF. The gene calls are TRBV6-1 and TRBJ1-1; D unresolved. Trimming stripped 3 bases from V and 0 bases from J, with 5 bases between. The CDR3 is made up of 13 amino acids. Germline V gives CDR1 MNHNS, CDR2 SASEGT.

The chain is built from TRBV12-3 or TRBV12-4 and TRBJ1-4; no reliable D call. V lost 7 bases and J lost 0, with 12 bases in between. CDR3 length equals 15 residues. The CDR3 sequence is CASTLYSATNEKLFF. The DNA of the CDR3 is TGTGCCAGCACTCTTTACAGTGCAACTAATGAAAAACTGTTTTTT.

About this clonotype: A read error is likely, as this CDR3 ends without the conserved phenylalanine or tryptophan. The CDR3, as DNA: TGCGCCAGCAGCTTGGCCGGCTCTAGCACAGATACGCAGTATCTT. This codes for CASSLAGSSTDTQYL. This chain joins TRBV5-1 and TRBJ2-3; D not certain. Germline values: CDR1 SGHRS, CDR2 YFSETQ. CDR3 length: 15 residues. V shed 0 bases and J shed 0 bases, with 8 bases lying between them.

This clonotype was counted only a few times. V and J are TRBV6-1 and TRBJ1-1; D remains ambiguous. The V end was cut by 0 bases, the J end by 7 bases, with 15 bases between. This CDR3 has 15 residues. CDR1 MNHNS and CDR2 SASEGT come from the germline V gene. The CDR3, as DNA: TGTGCCAGCAGTGAAGCGGGCCCACAAGACGGTGAAGCTTTCTTT. Its protein is CASSEAGPQDGEAFF.

With respect to this clonotype: A much larger clone is a single base away; this may be a read error. The genes are TRBV7-2 and TRBJ2-3; D unresolved. V lost 7 bases and J 6 bases, leaving 14 bases between the germline ends. Germline V gene data show CDR1 as SGHTA and CDR2 as FQGNSA. This CDR3 has 13 amino acids. The CDR3 loop is CASNFLHRDTQYF. The CDR3 coding sequence is TGTGCCAGCAACTTCTTGCATAGGGATACGCAGTATTTT.

This clonotype showed up just a few times. This chain joins TRBV6-2 or TRBV6-3 and TRBJ2-1, with D hard to call. The V gene's germline CDR1 is MNHEY and CDR2 SVGEGT. Trimming took off 7 bases at V and 0 bases at J, with 13 bases between the two ends. CDR3 length: 15 amino acids. CDR3 sequence (DNA): TGTGCCAGCAAGGACCAAACTTTCTCCTACAATGAGCAGTTCTTC. This encodes CASKDQTFSYNEQFF.

At least ten counts were recorded for this clonotype. The chain is built from TRBV3-1 and TRBJ2-5; 9 nucleotides line up with TRBD1. Germline lookup yields CDR1 LGHDT and CDR2 YNNKEL (reference sequence). Trimming cost V 3 bases and J 4 bases; bases outside gene matches: 6. The CDR3 extends over 15 amino acids. The CDR3 sequence: CASSQMATGGETQYF. In DNA, the CDR3 is TGTGCCAGCAGCCAGATGGCGACAGGGGGAGAGACCCAGTACTTC.

The chain employs TRBV12-3 or TRBV12-4 and TRBJ2-5; D could derive from TRBD1 or TRBD2 (5 bases each). The CDR3 is 15 amino acids. V lost 6 bases and J lost 5, with 19 bases in between. The CDR3 region is CASSVISGWGETQYF. In nucleotides, the CDR3 is TGTGCCAGCAGCGTCATATCAGGGTGGGGGGAGACCCAGTACTTC.

The rearrangement uses TRBV20-1 and TRBJ1-1; D gene unclear. There are 15 residues in the CDR3. CDR1 is DFQATT, CDR2 SNEGSKA, per germline (reference sequence). V dropped 0 bases and J dropped 3 bases, with 14 bases sitting between them. The chain's CDR3 is CSARDLRVRDTEAFF. CDR3 in DNA: TGCAGTGCTAGAGATCTAAGAGTGCGGGACACTGAAGCTTTCTTT.